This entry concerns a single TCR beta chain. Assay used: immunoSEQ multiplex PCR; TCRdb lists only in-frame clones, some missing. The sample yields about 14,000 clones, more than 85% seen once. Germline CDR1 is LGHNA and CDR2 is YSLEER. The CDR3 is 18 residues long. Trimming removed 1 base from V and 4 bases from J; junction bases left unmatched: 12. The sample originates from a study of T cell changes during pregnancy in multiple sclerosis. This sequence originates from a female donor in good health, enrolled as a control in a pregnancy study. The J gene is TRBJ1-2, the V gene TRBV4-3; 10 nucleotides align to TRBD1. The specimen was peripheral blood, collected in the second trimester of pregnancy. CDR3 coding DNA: TGCGCCAGCAGCCAAGGAGACAGGGGGCCCATCCCCACCTATGGCTACACCTTC. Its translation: CASSQGDRGPIPTYGYTF.